This note documents a single T cell receptor (beta chain) sequence. Its antigen is unknown. The CDR3 covers 10 residues. Germline V gene lookup returns CDR1 MNHEY and CDR2 SMNVEV (reference sequence). Trimming stripped 5 bases from V and 9 bases from J, with 4 bases between. Treatment specified: some 20 received Ad26.COV2.S at low or high dose, single or two shots; about 5 received placebo; per-sample allocation not given. Following the first vaccine or placebo injection, samples were taken on day 63. These data originate in a study of Ad26.COV2.S vaccination and SARS-CoV-2 variants. Findings of the study overall: The placebo group had lower spike-specific TCR breadth than the vaccine recipients did.

The assay was immunoSEQ multiplex PCR, and TCRdb's table has in-frame clones only and misses some. The repertoire holds fewer than 900,000 clones, with roughly 90% as singletons. This chain links TRBV27 with TRBJ2-2, with unresolved D. The sample was peripheral blood, taken in a trial of Ad26.COV2.S vaccine versus placebo. The origin of this receptor is a person aged 18-65 years who received the Ad26.COV2.S COVID-19 vaccine or a placebo. The CDR3 DNA sequence: TGTGCCAGCAGTCCGTGGGAGCTGTTTTTT. It yields the protein CASSPWELFF.